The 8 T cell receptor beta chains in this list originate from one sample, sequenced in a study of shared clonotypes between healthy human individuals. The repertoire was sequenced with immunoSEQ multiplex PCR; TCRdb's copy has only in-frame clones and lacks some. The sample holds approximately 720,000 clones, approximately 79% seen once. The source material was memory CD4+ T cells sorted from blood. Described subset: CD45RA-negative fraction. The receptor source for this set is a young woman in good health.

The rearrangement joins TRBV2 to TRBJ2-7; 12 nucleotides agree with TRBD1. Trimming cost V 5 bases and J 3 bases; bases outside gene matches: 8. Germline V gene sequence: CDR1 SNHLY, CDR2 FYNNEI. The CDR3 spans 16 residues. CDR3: CASSSPGTGGGYEQYF. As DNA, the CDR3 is TGTGCCAGCAGTTCCCCCGGGACAGGGGGCGGCTACGAGCAGTACTTC.

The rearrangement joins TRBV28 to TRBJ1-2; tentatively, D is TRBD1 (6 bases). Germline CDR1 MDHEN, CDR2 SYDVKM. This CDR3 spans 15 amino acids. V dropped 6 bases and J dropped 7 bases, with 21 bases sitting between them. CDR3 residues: CASRSAGTSYRGYTF. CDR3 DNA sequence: TGTGCCAGCAGATCTGCTGGGACATCTTACCGTGGCTACACCTTC.

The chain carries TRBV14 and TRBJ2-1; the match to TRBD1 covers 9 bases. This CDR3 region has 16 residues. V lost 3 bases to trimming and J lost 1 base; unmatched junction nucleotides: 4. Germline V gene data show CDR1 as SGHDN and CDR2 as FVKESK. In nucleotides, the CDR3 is TGTGCCAGCAGCCAGGGGACAGGGAGGTCCTACAATGAGCAGTTCTTC. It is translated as CASSQGTGRSYNEQFF.

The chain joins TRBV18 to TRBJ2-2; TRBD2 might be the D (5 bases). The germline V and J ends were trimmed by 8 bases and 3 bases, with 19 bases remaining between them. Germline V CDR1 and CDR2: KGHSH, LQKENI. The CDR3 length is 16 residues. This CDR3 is CASTPVLLEDTGELFF. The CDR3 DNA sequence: TGTGCCAGCACTCCTGTGTTGTTGGAGGACACCGGGGAGCTGTTTTTT.

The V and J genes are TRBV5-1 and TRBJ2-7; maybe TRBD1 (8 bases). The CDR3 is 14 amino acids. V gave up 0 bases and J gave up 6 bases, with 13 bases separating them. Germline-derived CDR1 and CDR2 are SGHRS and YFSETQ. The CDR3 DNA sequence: TGCGCCAGCAGCTTGGACAGGGGGGGACTCGAGCAGTACTTC. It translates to CASSLDRGGLEQYF.

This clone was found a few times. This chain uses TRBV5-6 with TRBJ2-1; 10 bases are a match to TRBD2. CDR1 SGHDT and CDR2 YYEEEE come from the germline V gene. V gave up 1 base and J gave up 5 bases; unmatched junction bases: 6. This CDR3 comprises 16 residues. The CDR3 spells CASSLLSGRAHNEQFF. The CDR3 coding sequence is TGTGCCAGCAGCTTGTTGAGCGGGAGGGCCCACAATGAGCAGTTCTTC.

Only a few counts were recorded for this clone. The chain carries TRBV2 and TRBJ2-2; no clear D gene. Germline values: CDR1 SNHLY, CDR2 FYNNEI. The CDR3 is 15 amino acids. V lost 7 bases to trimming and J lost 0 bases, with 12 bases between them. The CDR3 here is CASKAETTNTGELFF. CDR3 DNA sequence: TGTGCCAGCAAGGCGGAAACTACGAACACCGGGGAGCTGTTTTTT.

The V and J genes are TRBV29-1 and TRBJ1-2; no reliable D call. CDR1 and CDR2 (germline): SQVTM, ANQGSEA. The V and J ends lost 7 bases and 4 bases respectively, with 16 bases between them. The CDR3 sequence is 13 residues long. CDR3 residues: CSASRAPGYGYTF. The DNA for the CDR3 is TGCAGCGCCTCAAGGGCGCCAGGCTATGGCTACACCTTC. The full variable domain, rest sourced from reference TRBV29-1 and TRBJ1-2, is SAVISQKPSRDICQRGTSLTIQCQVDSQVTMMFWYRQQPGQSLTLIATANQGSEATYESGFVIDKFPISRPNLTFSTLTVSNMSPEDSSIYLCSASRAPGYGYTFGSGTRLTVV.